This TCR beta chain was obtained from a study of CD8+CD57+ T cells in acquired aplastic anemia. Background on the study: Yields of DNA that came from sorted CD4+ and CD8+ cells averaged roughly 3.3 ug. Among healthy donors, CD4+ cells averaged approximately 11 million reads. General study points: Patients did not significantly differ from controls in CD8+ Simpson's diversity. Patients and controls were found to share twenty-nine CD8+ CDR3 sequences.

This clonotype has only one observation. Its antigen is not known. CDR1 and CDR2 (germline): DFQATT, SNEGSKA (reference sequence). V lost 6 bases and J 0 bases, leaving 11 bases between the germline ends. CDR3 length equals 13 residues. Both TCR beta VDJ combination and CDR3 sequence profiling were carried out. Genomic DNA was the template for this profiling. TCRdb re-analysed the reads in MiXCR, keeping a single row per CDR3 protein. The sample lists hundreds of thousands of distinct CDR3 sequences, around 72% occurring once. This chain links TRBV20-1 with TRBJ1-1, with D uncertain. The source material was sorted CD4+, CD8+, or CD8+CD57+ T cells (not recorded which) from PBMCs. The clonotype was recovered from a human donor in good health, serving as a control. CDR3 in amino acids: CSAGSDLNTEAFF. The CDR3 region has the DNA TGCAGTGCCGGATCGGACCTGAACACTGAAGCTTTCTTT.